Presented here are 4 T cell receptor beta chains from one specimen sequenced in a study of T cell responses to AZD1222 COVID-19 vaccine. Method: immunoSEQ multiplex PCR; TCRdb's copy keeps in-frame clones and lacks some. Among about 140,000 clones listed, 85% to 95% were seen once. The sequencing here drew on peripheral blood, taken 28 days after the second AZD1222 dose. Every receptor here comes from an adult who received the AZD1222 COVID-19 vaccine.

In DNA, the CDR3 is TGTGCCACCAGTGATAGTGACAGGGTTGGGAGTAACACTGAAGCTTTCTTT. Translation gives CATSDSDRVGSNTEAFF. J is TRBJ1-1 and V is TRBV24-1, with TRBD1 identical over 7 bases. The CDR3 runs to 17 residues. V lost 3 bases, J lost 2 bases, and 11 bases stayed unmatched. Germline values: CDR1 KGHDR, CDR2 SFDVKD.

The chain is built from TRBV4-2 and TRBJ2-1; D may be TRBD2 (6 bases). CDR1 and CDR2 (germline): LGHNA, YNFKEQ. The V and J ends lost 8 bases and 10 bases respectively, with 12 bases between them. CDR3 length equals 11 residues. The CDR3 bases are TGTGCCAGCCTTCTCCGGGGGGAGCAGTTCTTC. Translating gives CASLLRGEQFF.

J is TRBJ1-2 and V is TRBV5-4, with TRBD1 as a possible D gene (6 bases). The V end lost 5 bases, the J end lost 4 bases, and 9 bases lay between the germline ends. The CDR3 consists of 12 residues. CDR1 SGHNT and CDR2 YYREEE come from the germline V gene (reference sequence). CDR3 in amino acids: CASRGQSYGYTF. CDR3 bases: TGTGCCAGCAGAGGACAGAGCTATGGCTACACCTTC.

The V and J genes are TRBV10-3 and TRBJ1-2; TRBD1 agrees at 7 bases. J lost 0 bases, V lost 7 bases, and 11 bases had no gene match. The CDR3 is 16 residues long. In germline, CDR1 is ENHRY, CDR2 SYGVKD. The CDR3 DNA follows: TGTGCCATCAAGGAAGGGACAGCTTATACTAACTATGGCTACACCTTC. Its translation is CAIKEGTAYTNYGYTF.